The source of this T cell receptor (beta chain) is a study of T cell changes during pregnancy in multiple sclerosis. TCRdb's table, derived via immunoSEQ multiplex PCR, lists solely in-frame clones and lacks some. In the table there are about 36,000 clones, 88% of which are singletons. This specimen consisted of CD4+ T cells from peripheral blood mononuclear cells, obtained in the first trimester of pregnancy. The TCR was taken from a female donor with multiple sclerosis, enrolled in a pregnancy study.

The CDR3 here is CASAQHNEQFF. CDR3 DNA sequence: TGTGCCAGTGCACAGCACAATGAGCAGTTCTTC. The rearrangement uses TRBV19 and TRBJ2-1; D unclear. The CDR3 spans 11 residues. Germline loops: CDR1 LNHDA, CDR2 SQIVND (reference sequence). V gave up 8 bases and J gave up 5 bases, with 7 bases separating them.